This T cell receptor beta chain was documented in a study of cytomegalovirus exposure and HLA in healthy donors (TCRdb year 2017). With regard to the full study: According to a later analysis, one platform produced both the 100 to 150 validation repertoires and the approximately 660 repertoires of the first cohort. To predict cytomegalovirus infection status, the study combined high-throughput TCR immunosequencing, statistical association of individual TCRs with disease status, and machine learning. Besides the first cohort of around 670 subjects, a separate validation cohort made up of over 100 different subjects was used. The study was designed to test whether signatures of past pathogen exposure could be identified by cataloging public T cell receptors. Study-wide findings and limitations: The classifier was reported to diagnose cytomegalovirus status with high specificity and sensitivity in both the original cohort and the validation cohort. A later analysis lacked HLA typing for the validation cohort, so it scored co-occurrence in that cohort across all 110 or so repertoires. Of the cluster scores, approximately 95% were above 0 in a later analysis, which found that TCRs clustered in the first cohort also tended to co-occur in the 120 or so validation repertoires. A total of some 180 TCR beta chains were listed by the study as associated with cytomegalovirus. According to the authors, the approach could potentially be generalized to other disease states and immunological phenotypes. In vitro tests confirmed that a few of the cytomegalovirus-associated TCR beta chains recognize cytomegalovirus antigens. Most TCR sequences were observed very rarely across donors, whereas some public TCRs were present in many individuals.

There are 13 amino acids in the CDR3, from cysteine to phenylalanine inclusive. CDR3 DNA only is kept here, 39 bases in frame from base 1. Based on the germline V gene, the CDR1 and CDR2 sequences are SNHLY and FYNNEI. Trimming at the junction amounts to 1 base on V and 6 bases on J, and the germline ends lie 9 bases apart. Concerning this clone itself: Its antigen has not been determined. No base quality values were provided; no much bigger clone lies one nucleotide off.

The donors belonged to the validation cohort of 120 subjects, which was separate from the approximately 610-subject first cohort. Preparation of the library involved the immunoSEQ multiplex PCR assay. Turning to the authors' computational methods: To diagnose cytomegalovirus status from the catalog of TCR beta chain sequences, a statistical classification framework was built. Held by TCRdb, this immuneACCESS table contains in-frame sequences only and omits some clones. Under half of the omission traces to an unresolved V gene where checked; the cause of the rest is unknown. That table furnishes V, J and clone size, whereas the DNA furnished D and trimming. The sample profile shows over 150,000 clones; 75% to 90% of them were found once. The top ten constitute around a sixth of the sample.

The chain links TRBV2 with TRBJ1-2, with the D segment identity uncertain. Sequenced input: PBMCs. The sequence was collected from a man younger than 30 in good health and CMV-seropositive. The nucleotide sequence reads TGTGCCAGCAGTGAAGAACGGACTCATGGCTACACCTTC. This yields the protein CASSEERTHGYTF.